This entry is about one T cell receptor beta chain. The sample belongs to a study of T cell changes during pregnancy in multiple sclerosis. Profiled with immunoSEQ multiplex PCR; TCRdb holds only in-frame clones, not every one. The sample shows around 10,000 clones, around 89% of them seen only once. Germline CDR1 is MNHEY and CDR2 is SMNVEV (reference sequence). This CDR3 spans 15 amino acids. The V and J ends lost 3 bases and 5 bases, in that order; junction bases with no gene match: 7. Source: CD8+ T cells from peripheral blood mononuclear cells, taken in the first trimester of pregnancy. The sequence was obtained from a female donor in good health, enrolled as a control in a pregnancy study. J is TRBJ1-1 and V is TRBV27; 9 positions match TRBD1. The CDR3 loop reads CASSFGTGTRTEAFF. For the CDR3, the DNA is TGTGCCAGCAGTTTCGGGACAGGGACGAGGACTGAAGCTTTCTTT.